This TCR beta chain was captured in a study of regulatory T cells in long-lasting Graves disease. Researchers made TCR beta libraries by using iRepertoire HTBI primers and running Arm-PCR on CDR3 regions. TCRdb processed the multiplex PCR reads anew with MiXCR; each CDR3 protein has one entry. The sample gives about 620,000 distinct CDR3 sequences, 16% of which show up once; 18% is in the top ten. There are 13 residues in the CDR3. Trimming stripped 0 bases from V and 5 bases from J, with 4 bases between. Germline V gives CDR1 KGHDR, CDR2 SFDVKD. The time point denotes: newly diagnosed GD, antithyroid drugs for less than 3 months. PBMC RNA was the source of the TCR library. These data also formed part of another study, on T cells in Graves' hyperthyroidism and ophthalmopathy.

V gene TRBV24-1 combines with J gene TRBJ2-1; no definite D call. Sequences were derived from peripheral blood mononuclear cells (PBMCs), sampled at new diagnosis, from a patient treated with antithyroid drugs. The sequence was obtained from a woman in her 30s with Graves disease. The CDR3 nucleotides read TGTGCCACCAGTGATTTGAATGACAATGAGCAGTTCTTC. Its translation: CATSDLNDNEQFF.